This TCR beta chain was found in a study of cytomegalovirus exposure and HLA in healthy donors. As concerns this clone: Its antigen is as yet unknown.

The PCR had 60 Vbeta and 13 Jbeta primers. TCRdb's table, derived via immunoSEQ multiplex PCR, lists solely in-frame clones and lacks some. The table has 150,000 to 200,000 clones, roughly 80% seen once. General study points: The authors considered a cluster of highly shared sequence variants likely to be a sequencing artifact. In a later analysis, TCR beta V- and J-gene trimming was associated with a missense DCLRE1C variant.

The clonotype comes from a female donor in good health and CMV-seronegative. Specimen: PBMCs.

CDR3 coding DNA: TGTGCCAGCAGCTTATGGGACAGGTTCGCTTATGGCTACACCTTC. This translates into CASSLWDRFAYGYTF. The V call is TRBV7-9, the J call TRBJ1-2; 8 nucleotides align to TRBD1. Germline V lookup: CDR1 SEHNR, CDR2 FQNEAQ (reference sequence). There are 15 residues in the CDR3. J gave up 5 bases and V 2 bases, and 7 bases lay outside the gene matches.